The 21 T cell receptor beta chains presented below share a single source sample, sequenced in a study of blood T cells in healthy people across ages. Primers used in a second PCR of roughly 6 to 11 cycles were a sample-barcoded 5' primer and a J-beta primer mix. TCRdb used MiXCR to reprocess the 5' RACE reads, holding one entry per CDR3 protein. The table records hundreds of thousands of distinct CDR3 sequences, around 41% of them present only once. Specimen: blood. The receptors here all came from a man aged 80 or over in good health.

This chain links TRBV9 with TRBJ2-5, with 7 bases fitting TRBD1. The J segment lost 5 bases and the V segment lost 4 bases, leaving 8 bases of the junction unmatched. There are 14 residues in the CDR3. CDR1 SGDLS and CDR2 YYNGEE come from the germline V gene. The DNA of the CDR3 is TGTGCCAGCAGCCGAACGACAGGGAGTGAGACCCAGTACTTC. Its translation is CASSRTTGSETQYF.

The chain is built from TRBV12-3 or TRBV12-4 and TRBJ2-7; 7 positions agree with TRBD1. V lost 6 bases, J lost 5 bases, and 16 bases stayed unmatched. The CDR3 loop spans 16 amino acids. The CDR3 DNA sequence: TGTGCCAGCAGCCCCCACAGGACAGGAGGTCTAGACGAGCAGTACTTC. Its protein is CASSPHRTGGLDEQYF.

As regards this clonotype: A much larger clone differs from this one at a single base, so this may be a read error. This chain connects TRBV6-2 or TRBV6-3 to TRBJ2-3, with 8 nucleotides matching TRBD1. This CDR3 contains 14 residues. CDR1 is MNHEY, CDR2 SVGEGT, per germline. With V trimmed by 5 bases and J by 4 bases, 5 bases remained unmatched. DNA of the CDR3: TGTGCCAGCAGTGACCTGACAGGGGCAGATACGCAGTATTTT. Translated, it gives CASSDLTGADTQYF.

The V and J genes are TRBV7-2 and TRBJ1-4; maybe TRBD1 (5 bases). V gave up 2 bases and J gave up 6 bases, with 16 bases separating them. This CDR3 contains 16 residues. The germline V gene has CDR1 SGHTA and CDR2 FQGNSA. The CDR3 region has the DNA TGTGCCAGCAGCTTATCACTGAGGGGACTTGATGAAAAACTGTTTTTT. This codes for CASSLSLRGLDEKLFF.

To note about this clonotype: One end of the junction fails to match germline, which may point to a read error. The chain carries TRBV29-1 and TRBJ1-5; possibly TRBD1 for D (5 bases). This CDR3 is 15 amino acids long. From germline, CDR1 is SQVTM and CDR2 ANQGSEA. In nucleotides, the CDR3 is TGCGGCGTAACAGCAGGAACAGGAGACAATCAGCCCCAGCATTTT. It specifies CGVTAGTGDNQPQHF.

The CDR3 region has the DNA TGTGCTAGTGGTCACCCCATGGAGGTGGACGGTCAGCCCCAGCATTTT. This gives the protein CASGHPMEVDGQPQHF. The genes are TRBV12-5 and TRBJ1-5, with no clear D. Germline CDR1 is LGHNT and CDR2 is FRNRAP. V dropped 5 bases and J dropped 6 bases, with 20 bases sitting between them. The CDR3 length is 16 residues.

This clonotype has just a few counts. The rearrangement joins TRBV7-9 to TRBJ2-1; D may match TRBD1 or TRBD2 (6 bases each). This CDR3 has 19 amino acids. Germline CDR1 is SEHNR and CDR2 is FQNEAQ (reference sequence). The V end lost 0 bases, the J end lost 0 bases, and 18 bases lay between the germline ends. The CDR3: CASSLAGPPQGGSYNEQFF. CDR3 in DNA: TGTGCCAGCAGCTTAGCAGGGCCCCCACAGGGAGGCTCCTACAATGAGCAGTTCTTC. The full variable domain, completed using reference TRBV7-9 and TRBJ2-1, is DTGVSQNPRHKITKRGQNVTFRCDPISEHNRLYWYRQTLGQGPEFLTYFQNEAQLEKSRLLSDRFSAERPKGSFSTLEIQRTEQGDSAMYLCASSLAGPPQGGSYNEQFFGPGTRLTVL.

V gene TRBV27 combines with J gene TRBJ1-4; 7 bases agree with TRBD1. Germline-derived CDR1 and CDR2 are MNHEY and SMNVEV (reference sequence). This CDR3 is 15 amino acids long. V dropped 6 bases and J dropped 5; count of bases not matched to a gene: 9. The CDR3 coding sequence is TGTGCCAGCAGACGGCCGGGACAGAAAAATGAAAAACTGTTTTTT. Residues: CASRRPGQKNEKLFF.

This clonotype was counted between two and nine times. The CDR3 DNA is TGTGCCAGCAGCCAAACCGGGACAGGGGGCCCCGGGGAGCTGTTTTTT. Protein sequence: CASSQTGTGGPGELFF. V and J are TRBV4-2 and TRBJ2-2; 12 positions match TRBD1. With 2 bases clipped from V and 6 bases from J, the junction kept 4 bases outside the gene matches. This CDR3 spans 16 amino acids. Germline V gene lookup returns CDR1 LGHNA and CDR2 YNFKEQ.

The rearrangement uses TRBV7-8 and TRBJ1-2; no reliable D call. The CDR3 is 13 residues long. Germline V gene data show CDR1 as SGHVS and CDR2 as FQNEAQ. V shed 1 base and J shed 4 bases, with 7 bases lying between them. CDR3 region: CASSLESGYGYTF. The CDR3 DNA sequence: TGTGCCAGCAGCTTAGAGTCCGGCTATGGCTACACCTTC.

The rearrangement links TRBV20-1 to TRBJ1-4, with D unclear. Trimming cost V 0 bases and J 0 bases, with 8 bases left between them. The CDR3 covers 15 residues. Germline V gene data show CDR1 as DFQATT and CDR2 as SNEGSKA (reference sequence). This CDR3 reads CSARDLRPTNEKLFF. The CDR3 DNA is TGCAGTGCTAGAGATTTACGGCCAACTAATGAAAAACTGTTTTTT.

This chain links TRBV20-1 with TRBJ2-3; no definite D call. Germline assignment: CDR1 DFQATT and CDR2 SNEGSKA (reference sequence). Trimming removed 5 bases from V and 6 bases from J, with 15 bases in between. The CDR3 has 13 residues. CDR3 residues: CSAYSTAADTQYF. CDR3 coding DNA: TGCAGTGCTTACTCTACCGCCGCGGATACGCAGTATTTT.

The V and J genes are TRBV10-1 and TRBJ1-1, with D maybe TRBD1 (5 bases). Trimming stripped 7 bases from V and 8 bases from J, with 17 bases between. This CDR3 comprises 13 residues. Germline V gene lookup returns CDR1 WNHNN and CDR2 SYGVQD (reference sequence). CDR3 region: CASTESGREEAFF. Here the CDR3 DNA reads TGCGCCAGCACCGAGAGCGGCAGGGAAGAAGCTTTCTTT.

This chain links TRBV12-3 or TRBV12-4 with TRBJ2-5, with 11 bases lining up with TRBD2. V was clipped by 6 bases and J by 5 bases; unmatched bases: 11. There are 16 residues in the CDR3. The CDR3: CASSLSGLAGGETQYF. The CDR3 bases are TGTGCCAGCAGCCTAAGTGGACTAGCGGGTGGGGAGACCCAGTACTTC.

CDR3 coding DNA: TGTGCCTGGAGTCTATCCACTAGGGGTGGCTACACCTTC. The encoded protein is CAWSLSTRGGYTF. The gene calls are TRBV30 and TRBJ1-2; D perhaps matches TRBD1 (5 bases). V gave up 2 bases and J gave up 7 bases, with 14 bases separating them. Germline CDR1 and CDR2: GTSNPN and SVGIG (reference sequence). The CDR3 extends over 13 amino acids.

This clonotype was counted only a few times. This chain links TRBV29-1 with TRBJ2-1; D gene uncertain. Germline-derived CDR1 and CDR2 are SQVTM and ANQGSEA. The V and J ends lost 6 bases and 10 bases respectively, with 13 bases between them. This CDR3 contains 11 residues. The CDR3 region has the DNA TGCAGCGTAAGCCCCTCCAGAGAGCAGTTCTTC. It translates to CSVSPSREQFF.

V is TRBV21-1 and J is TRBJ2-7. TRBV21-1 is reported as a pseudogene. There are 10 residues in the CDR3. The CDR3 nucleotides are TGTGCCAGCCCCAGGTACGAGCAGTACTTC. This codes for CASPRYEQYF.

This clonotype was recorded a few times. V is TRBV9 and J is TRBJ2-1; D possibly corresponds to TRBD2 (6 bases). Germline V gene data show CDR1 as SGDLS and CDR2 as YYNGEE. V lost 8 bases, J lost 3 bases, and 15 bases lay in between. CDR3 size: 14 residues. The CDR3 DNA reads TGTGCCAGTAGTTTCGGGGGAGACTACAATGAGCAGTTCTTC. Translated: CASSFGGDYNEQFF.

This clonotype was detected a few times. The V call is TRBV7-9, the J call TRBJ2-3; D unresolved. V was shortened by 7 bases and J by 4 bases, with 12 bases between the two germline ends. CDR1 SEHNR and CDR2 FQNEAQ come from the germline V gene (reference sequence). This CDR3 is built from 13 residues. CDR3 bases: TGTGCCAGCAATAACCAGGTGGCAGATACGCAGTATTTT. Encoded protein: CASNNQVADTQYF.

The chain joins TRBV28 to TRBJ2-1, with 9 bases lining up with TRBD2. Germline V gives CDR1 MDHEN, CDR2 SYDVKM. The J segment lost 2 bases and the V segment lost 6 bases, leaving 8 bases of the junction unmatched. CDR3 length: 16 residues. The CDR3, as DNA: TGTGCCAGCAGCTCAGATAGCGGGAGCGCCTACAATGAGCAGTTCTTC. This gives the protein CASSSDSGSAYNEQFF.

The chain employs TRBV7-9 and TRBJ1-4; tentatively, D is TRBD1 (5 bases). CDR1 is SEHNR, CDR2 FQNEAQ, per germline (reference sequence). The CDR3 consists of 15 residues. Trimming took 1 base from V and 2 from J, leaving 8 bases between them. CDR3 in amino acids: CASSLDGTTNEKLFF. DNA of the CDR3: TGTGCCAGCAGCTTAGACGGGACGACTAATGAAAAACTGTTTTTT.